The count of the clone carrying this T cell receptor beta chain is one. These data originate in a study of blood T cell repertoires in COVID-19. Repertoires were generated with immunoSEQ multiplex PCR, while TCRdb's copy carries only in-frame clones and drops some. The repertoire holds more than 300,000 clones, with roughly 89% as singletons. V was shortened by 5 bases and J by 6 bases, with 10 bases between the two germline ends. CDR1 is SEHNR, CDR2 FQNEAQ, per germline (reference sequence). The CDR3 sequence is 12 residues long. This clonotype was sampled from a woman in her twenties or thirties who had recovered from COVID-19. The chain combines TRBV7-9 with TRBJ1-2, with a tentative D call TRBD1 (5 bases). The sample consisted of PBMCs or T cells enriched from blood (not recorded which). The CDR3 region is CASSRGHDGYTF. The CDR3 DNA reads TGTGCCAGCAGCCGCGGACATGATGGCTACACCTTC.